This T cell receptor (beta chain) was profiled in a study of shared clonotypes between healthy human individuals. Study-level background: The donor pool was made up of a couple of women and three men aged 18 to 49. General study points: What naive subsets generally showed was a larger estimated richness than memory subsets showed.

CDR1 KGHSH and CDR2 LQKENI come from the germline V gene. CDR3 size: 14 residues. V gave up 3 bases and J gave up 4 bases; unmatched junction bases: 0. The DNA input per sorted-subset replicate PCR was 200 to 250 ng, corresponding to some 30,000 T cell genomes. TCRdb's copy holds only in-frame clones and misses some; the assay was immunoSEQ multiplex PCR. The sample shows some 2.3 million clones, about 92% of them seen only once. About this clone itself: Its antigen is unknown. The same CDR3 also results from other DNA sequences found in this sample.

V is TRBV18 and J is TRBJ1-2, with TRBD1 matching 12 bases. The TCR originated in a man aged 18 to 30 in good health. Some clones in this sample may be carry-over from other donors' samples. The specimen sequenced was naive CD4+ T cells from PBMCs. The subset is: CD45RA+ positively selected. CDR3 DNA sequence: TGTGCCAGCTCACCGGGACAGGGGGCCTATGGCTACACCTTC. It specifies CASSPGQGAYGYTF.